The 24 T cell receptor beta chains given below trace back to one sample, sequenced in a study of shared clonotypes between healthy human individuals. The data were produced by immunoSEQ multiplex PCR, yet TCRdb's version contains in-frame clones alone and is incomplete. This sample carries a few hundred thousand clones, under 80% of them seen once, and the ten largest clones take about 9.3%. The sequenced material came from memory CD4+ T cells sorted from blood. The subset denotes: CD45RA-negative fraction. The receptors come from a man aged 25 to 40 in good health.

The rearrangement joins TRBV27 to TRBJ2-7; D unclear. This CDR3 comprises 13 residues. Trimming left V 5 bases short and J 9 bases short, with 17 bases between. Germline lookup yields CDR1 MNHEY and CDR2 SMNVEV (reference sequence). CDR3 protein: CASSPPTLSVQYF. The CDR3 DNA reads TGTGCCAGCAGTCCCCCCACTTTAAGTGTGCAGTACTTC.

There are a few counts of this clone. The chain recombines TRBV5-4 with TRBJ1-1; 7 positions match TRBD1. The CDR3 totals 15 residues. The germline V gene has CDR1 SGHNT and CDR2 YYREEE (reference sequence). Unmatched junction bases numbered 9, after V lost 5 bases and J lost 2 bases. CDR3 sequence (DNA): TGTGCCAGCAGGGATGGGACAGAACTAAACACTGAAGCTTTCTTT. Protein sequence: CASRDGTELNTEAFF.

This clone was seen more than once but under ten times. The J gene is TRBJ1-1, the V gene TRBV19; TRBD1 matches at 7 bases. Germline-derived CDR1 and CDR2 are LNHDA and SQIVND (reference sequence). V was clipped by 5 bases and J by 5 bases; unmatched bases: 8. The CDR3 length is 14 residues. The CDR3 DNA follows: TGTGCCAGTAGTCCTGGACAGGTGAGGACTGAAGCTTTCTTT. This translates into CASSPGQVRTEAFF.

The chain recombines TRBV11-2 with TRBJ2-3, with D hard to call. From germline, CDR1 is SGHAT and CDR2 FQNNGV. The germline V and J ends were trimmed by 5 bases and 0 bases, with 18 bases remaining between them. The CDR3 totals 17 residues. The CDR3 DNA reads TGTGCCAGCAGCCTCCCAAATTCTCGTTTTAGCACAGATACGCAGTATTTT. It is translated as CASSLPNSRFSTDTQYF. The complete variable domain, with remaining parts taken from reference TRBV11-2 and TRBJ2-3, reads EAGVAQSPRYKIIEKRQSVAFWCNPISGHATLYWYQQILGQGPKLLIQFQNNGVVDDSQLPKDRFSAERLKGVDSTLKIQPAKLEDSAVYLCASSLPNSRFSTDTQYFGPGTRLTVL.

This clone came up once. The V and J genes are TRBV7-9 and TRBJ1-4; D perhaps matches TRBD1 (5 bases). Per germline, CDR1 SEHNR and CDR2 FQNEAQ (reference sequence). V gave up 5 bases and J gave up 8 bases, with 18 bases separating them. The CDR3 runs to 15 residues. CDR3 protein: CASSDRDRGYEKLFF. The CDR3 bases are TGTGCCAGCAGCGACCGGGACCGCGGCTACGAAAAACTGTTTTTT.

The chain combines TRBV5-4 with TRBJ2-7; TRBD1 agrees at 9 bases. The CDR3 loop spans 15 amino acids. From germline, CDR1 is SGHNT and CDR2 YYREEE (reference sequence). The trim removed 4 bases at V and 4 bases at J, leaving 9 bases unmatched. The CDR3 coding sequence is TGTGCCAGCAGCCCATCCGGGACAGGGTTATACGAGCAGTACTTC. Amino acid sequence: CASSPSGTGLYEQYF.

This clone showed up just once. Other DNA sequences of this sample code for an identical CDR3. The chain couples TRBV27 to TRBJ2-5; D unclear. The V gene's germline CDR1 is MNHEY and CDR2 SMNVEV (reference sequence). V was clipped by 5 bases and J by 4 bases, with 5 bases between them. This CDR3 region has 11 residues. The DNA of the CDR3 is TGTGCCAGCAGTCTTGGAGAGACCCAGTACTTC. It encodes CASSLGETQYF.

The V and J genes are TRBV13 and TRBJ2-1, with a possible D match to TRBD1 (6 bases). V was shortened by 7 bases and J by 3 bases, with 16 bases between the two germline ends. The CDR3 has 15 amino acids. Germline values: CDR1 PRHDT, CDR2 FYEKMQ (reference sequence). In DNA form, the CDR3 reads TGTGCCAGCACCCGATGGGGGCGGGTCTACAATGAGCAGTTCTTC. Translating it yields CASTRWGRVYNEQFF.

This clone appeared a few times. The chain is built from TRBV5-4 and TRBJ1-2; 10 bases map to TRBD1. The CDR3 sequence is 14 residues long. The germline V gene has CDR1 SGHNT and CDR2 YYREEE (reference sequence). V shed 5 bases and J 2 bases; nucleotides not matched to a gene: 3. The CDR3, as DNA: TGTGCCAGCAGGGGACAGGGGATGAACTATGGCTACACCTTC. As protein: CASRGQGMNYGYTF.

This sequence joins TRBV11-3 and TRBJ2-5; a weak D match, TRBD1 (6 bases). Germline CDR1 reads SGHNT; CDR2 reads YENEEA. V was trimmed by 1 base and J by 2 bases, leaving 11 bases between them. This CDR3 has 15 amino acids. The CDR3 is CASSLGPGQQETQYF. Here the CDR3 DNA reads TGTGCCAGCAGCTTAGGACCGGGACAACAAGAGACCCAGTACTTC.

The V gene is TRBV6-1, the J gene TRBJ2-7, with a possible D match to TRBD2 (6 bases). The V gene lost 7 bases and the J gene lost 2 bases, with 18 bases spanning the gap. Germline lookup yields CDR1 MNHNS and CDR2 SASEGT. The CDR3 covers 15 residues. The CDR3 sequence is CASNQSGRGPYEQYF. The CDR3, as DNA: TGTGCCAGCAACCAATCAGGGCGGGGCCCCTACGAGCAGTACTTC.

A word on this clone: Other nucleotide sequences in the sample specify the same CDR3. The chain recombines TRBV11-2 with TRBJ1-2; TRBD1 aligns across 11 bases. Per germline, CDR1 SGHAT and CDR2 FQNNGV. With 3 bases clipped from V and 8 bases from J, the junction kept 8 bases outside the gene matches. This CDR3 has 15 amino acids. CDR3 sequence (DNA): TGTGCCAGCAGCTTGGGCGGACAGGGGGCGCGAGGCTACACCTTC. It is translated as CASSLGGQGARGYTF.

The gene calls are TRBV9 and TRBJ2-1, with TRBD2 as a possible D gene (5 bases). The germline gives CDR1 SGDLS, CDR2 YYNGEE. The length of the CDR3 is 15 residues. Trimming pared 4 bases from V and 1 base from J, leaving 12 bases between. Here the CDR3 DNA reads TGTGCCAGCAGCCCCCCAGCGGTATCCTACAATGAGCAGTTCTTC. This encodes CASSPPAVSYNEQFF.

This clone was recorded a few times. V gene TRBV5-4 combines with J gene TRBJ2-2, with D perhaps matching TRBD1 (5 bases). Germline CDR1 is SGHNT and CDR2 is YYREEE (reference sequence). The CDR3 is made up of 15 amino acids. Trimming removed 0 bases from V and 2 bases from J, with 8 bases in between. The chain's CDR3 is CASSLEQGNTGELFF. The DNA for the CDR3 is TGTGCCAGCAGCTTGGAGCAGGGCAACACCGGGGAGCTGTTTTTT. Drawing the rest from reference TRBV5-4 and TRBJ2-2, the complete variable domain is ETGVTQSPTHLIKTRGQQVTLRCSSQSGHNTVSWYQQALGQGPQFIFQYYREEENGRGNFPPRFSGLQFPNYSSELNVNALELDDSALYLCASSLEQGNTGELFFGEGSRLTVL.

For the CDR3, the DNA is TGTGCCAGCTCACCACCGAACAGCAAAGCTTTCTTT. Its protein is CASSPPNSKAFF. The V gene is TRBV18, the J gene TRBJ1-1, with D uncertain. The CDR3 covers 12 residues. The germline V and J ends were trimmed by 0 bases and 9 bases, with 8 bases remaining between them. Germline-derived CDR1 and CDR2 are KGHSH and LQKENI.

The chain employs TRBV7-2 and TRBJ2-3; the match to TRBD2 covers 9 bases. CDR3 size: 15 residues. V was clipped by 5 bases and J by 4 bases; unmatched bases: 7. CDR1 is SGHTA and CDR2 is FQGNSA in the germline V gene. For the CDR3, the DNA is TGTGCCAGCAGCCAAATAGCGGGAGCGGCAGATACGCAGTATTTT. It translates to CASSQIAGAADTQYF.

The V and J genes are TRBV5-1 and TRBJ1-4; 7 bases line up with TRBD1. V was pared by 2 bases and J by 7 bases, with 5 bases of the junction left unmatched. CDR3 length: 14 amino acids. Germline CDR1 and CDR2: SGHRS and YFSETQ. CDR3 nucleotide sequence: TGCGCCAGCAGCTTATACCAGGGGGTTGAAAAACTGTTTTTT. Amino acid sequence: CASSLYQGVEKLFF.

Here the CDR3 DNA reads TGTGCCAGACCAGGGAAGCGGGAGGGCAACAATGAGCAGTTCTTC. Protein: CARPGKREGNNEQFF. This rearrangement joins TRBV19 to TRBJ2-1, with 10 bases aligning to TRBD2. J lost 5 bases, V lost 9 bases, and 10 bases had no gene match. This CDR3 region has 15 residues. From germline, CDR1 is LNHDA and CDR2 SQIVND (reference sequence).

As concerns this clone: This same CDR3 is encoded by further DNA sequences in the sample. CDR3 sequence reads: CASLRGGSTDTQYF. In DNA, the CDR3 is TGCGCCAGCCTTCGTGGGGGTAGCACAGATACGCAGTATTTT. This rearrangement joins TRBV5-1 to TRBJ2-3; perhaps D is TRBD1 or TRBD2 (5 bases each). V lost 7 bases and J lost 0, with 12 bases in between. The CDR3 is 14 residues long. Per the germline V gene, CDR1 is SGHRS and CDR2 is YFSETQ.

The rearrangement uses TRBV6-5 and TRBJ2-7; D not certain. Germline V CDR1 and CDR2: MNHEY, SVGAGI. This CDR3 is 13 amino acids long. V was cut by 5 bases and J by 3 bases, with 11 bases left in between. DNA for the CDR3: TGTGCCAGCAGTCCAGCGACCCTCTACGAGCAGTACTTC. Residues: CASSPATLYEQYF.

The rearrangement joins TRBV5-5 to TRBJ2-3, with 9 bases lining up with TRBD2. This CDR3 is 15 amino acids long. CDR1 and CDR2 (germline): SGHKS, YYEKEE (reference sequence). Trimming took 0 bases from V and 9 from J; bases not matched to a gene: 8. The CDR3 sequence: CASSLEAGGSWTQYF. CDR3 sequence (DNA): TGTGCCAGCAGCTTGGAGGCGGGAGGGTCCTGGACGCAGTATTTT.

Comments on this clone: A read error may produce the germline difference seen at one junction end. The chain joins TRBV5-1 to TRBJ2-6; 12 bases map to TRBD1. The CDR3 has 15 residues. In germline, CDR1 is SGHRS, CDR2 YFSETQ. The CDR3, as DNA: TGCGCCAGCAGTCAACAAATCCCGGGACAGGGGGCCCCTAGGTTC. Amino acids: CASSQQIPGQGAPRF.

The gene calls are TRBV7-6 and TRBJ2-7, with D uncertain. The CDR3 runs 16 residues. V was shortened by 1 base and J by 2 bases, with 15 bases between the two germline ends. Germline V lookup: CDR1 SGHVS, CDR2 FNYEAQ. The CDR3 DNA sequence: TGTGCCAGCAGCTTAGAACGTGTTAGTGGCACCTACGAGCAGTACTTC. Protein: CASSLERVSGTYEQYF. Full variable domain (missing parts from reference TRBV7-6 and TRBJ2-7): GAGVSQSPRYKVTKRGQDVALRCDPISGHVSLYWYRQALGQGPEFLTYFNYEAQQDKSGLPNDRFSAERPEGSISTLTIQRTEQRDSAMYRCASSLERVSGTYEQYFGPGTRLTVT.

The rearrangement uses TRBV5-1 and TRBJ2-5; D gene ambiguous. Trimming left V 5 bases short and J 1 base short, with 12 bases between. Germline V gene data show CDR1 as SGHRS and CDR2 as YFSETQ. The CDR3 is 14 residues long. In DNA, the CDR3 is TGCGCCAGCAGGTATGTTTCGGGCCAAGAGACCCAGTACTTC. Protein product: CASRYVSGQETQYF.